The sequence of this TCR beta chain was determined in a study of T cells in Graves' hyperthyroidism and ophthalmopathy. Study conclusions and caveats: Ophthalmopathy and stable hyperthyroidism were separated by a 13 V-J model. Most thyroid clonotypes that were expanded above 0.001 also turned up in blood. It was a median around 6 months before onset that the model predicted ophthalmopathy.

The PBMCs were taken from around 10 ml of fresh peripheral blood. What was amplified from RNA transcripts were TCR beta CDR3 regions. Carried out on the TCR CDR3, a first-round RT-PCR used the HTBI primer set. From the multiplex PCR reads, TCRdb called clonotypes with MiXCR, one entry per CDR3 protein. Of about 380,000 distinct CDR3 sequences in the sample, under 20% were seen once. In the case of this clonotype: Its antigen is undetermined.

The J segment lost 8 bases and the V segment lost 6 bases, leaving 13 bases of the junction unmatched. The CDR3 is 15 residues long. In germline, CDR1 is SQVTM, CDR2 ANQGSEA. This TCR was recovered from a man in his late teens or twenties with Graves' ophthalmopathy. The sequenced sample consisted of blood. J is TRBJ2-1 and V is TRBV29-1; 10 bases align to TRBD2. The CDR3 here is CSVDRGLARGHEQFF. The CDR3, as DNA: TGCAGCGTAGACCGGGGACTAGCGAGGGGGCATGAGCAGTTCTTC.